This T cell receptor beta chain emerged from a study of cytomegalovirus exposure and HLA in healthy donors. Study-level information: HLA-typed donors contributed some 77 million unique TCRs, which were held in an early data release.

The table lists this clone with a count of one. Its target is not known. Overall study results and limits: Earlier results showed most TCR beta V segments being productive about 87% or about 30% of the time. Donors belonging to an Asian-associated ancestry cluster reportedly showed fewer N-insertions in productive TCRs than the approximately 640-donor mean, according to what a later analysis found.

The PCR contained 60 Vbeta and 13 Jbeta primers. Libraries were prepared by immunoSEQ multiplex PCR; TCRdb keeps only in-frame clonotypes and omits some of them. The table includes around 280,000 clones, roughly 90% detected once. This TCR was recovered from a young woman in good health and CMV-seronegative. Material for sequencing was PBMCs.

The CDR3 spells CATSRAGVHEQYF. The CDR3 nucleotides read TGTGCCACCAGCAGAGCAGGGGTTCACGAGCAGTACTTC. The chain has TRBV15 and TRBJ2-7; tentative D call: TRBD1 (6 bases). V dropped 1 base and J dropped 5 bases, with 9 bases sitting between them. The length of the CDR3 is 13 residues. Germline V gene sequence: CDR1 LNHNV, CDR2 YYDKDF (reference sequence).